This TCR beta chain derives from a study of T cells after yellow fever vaccination. Turning to the study itself: SMART-Seq v4 Ultra Low Input served to prepare low-cell-number fractions.

Study-level findings and limits: Sorted repertoires could include abundant contaminating clonotypes from bulk cells. A small proportion of clonotypes was detected in both the CD4 and CD8 compartments.

The CDR3 is 15 amino acids. Germline CDR1 MNHNS, CDR2 SASEGT. After removal of 2 bases from V and 4 bases from J, the junction contained 7 bases not matched to a gene. TCRdb ran MiXCR on the 5' RACE reads and lists one entry per CDR3 protein. The top ten hold roughly 29% of the sample, which has approximately 70,000 distinct CDR3 sequences, under 9.5% seen once. This clonotype was counted ten times or more. The antigen is undetermined. The chain recombines TRBV6-1 with TRBJ1-2; 7 nucleotides match TRBD1. The receptor was isolated from a man aged 18 to 29 who received the YFV17D yellow fever vaccine. The sample consisted of CD8+ T cells sorted from PBMCs, taken about 10 days after the first yellow fever vaccination. DNA of the CDR3: TGTGCCAGCAGTGAATATGTAGGGGGCGGCTATGGCTACACCTTC. Translating it yields CASSEYVGGGYGYTF.